This T cell receptor (gamma chain) originates from a study of intestinal T cells in coeliac disease. The CDR3 is made up of 15 amino acids. CDR1 and CDR2 (germline): VENAVY, YDSYNSRV. Unmatched junction bases numbered 18, after V lost 3 bases and J lost 10 bases. The TRG library came from about 200 ng of biopsy DNA amplified with LymphoTrack primers. TCRdb re-called the multiplex PCR reads through CATT. The sample lists 1,500 to 2,000 gamma-chain clones; roughly 53% were seen once. For each case, the template was genomic DNA from ten roughly 4.7-µm formalin-fixed paraffin-embedded scrolls. The clonotype was recovered from a human donor with celiac disease. The specimen sequenced was a duodenal biopsy. The J gene is TRGJ1 or TRGJ2, the V gene TRGV8. CDR3 sequence reads: CATWDPNPRAIKKLF. The CDR3 bases are TGTGCCACCTGGGATCCAAACCCTAGGGCTATAAAGAAACTCTTT.